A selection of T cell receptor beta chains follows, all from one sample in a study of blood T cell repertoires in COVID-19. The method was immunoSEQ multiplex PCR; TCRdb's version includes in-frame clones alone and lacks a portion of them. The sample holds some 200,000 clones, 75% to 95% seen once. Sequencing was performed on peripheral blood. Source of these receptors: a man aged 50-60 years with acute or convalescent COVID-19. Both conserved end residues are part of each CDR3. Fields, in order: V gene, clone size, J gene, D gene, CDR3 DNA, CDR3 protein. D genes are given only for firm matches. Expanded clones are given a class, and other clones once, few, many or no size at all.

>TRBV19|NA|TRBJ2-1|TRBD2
TGTGCCAGTACGATAGGGCGGCTAGCGGGAGGACTATCCTACAATGAGCAGTTCTTC
CASTIGRLAGGLSYNEQFF
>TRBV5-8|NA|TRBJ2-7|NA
TGTGCCAGCAGGCGATCGGGGGGCTCCGAGCAGTACTTC
CASRRSGGSEQYF
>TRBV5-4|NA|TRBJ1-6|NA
TGTGCCAGCAGTTCTGGGGGAGGGTTGGATTCACCCCTCCACTTT
CASSSGGGLDSPLHF
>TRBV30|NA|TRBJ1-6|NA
TGTGCCTGGAGTACCTGGAGCTCCTATAATTCACCCCTCCACTTT
CAWSTWSSYNSPLHF
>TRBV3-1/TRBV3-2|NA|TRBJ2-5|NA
TGTGCCAGCAGCCAAGATTTGGGGGCGACCCAGTACTTC
CASSQDLGATQYF
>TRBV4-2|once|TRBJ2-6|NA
TGTGCCAGCAGAGCACAGCGGGGGGCCAACGTCCTGACTTTC
CASRAQRGANVLTF
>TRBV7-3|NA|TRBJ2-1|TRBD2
TGTGCCAGCAGCGACCCCGGTCGGGAGGGCCGGTTTGAGCAGTTCTTC
CASSDPGREGRFEQFF
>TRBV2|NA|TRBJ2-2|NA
TGTGCCAGCAGAGAGGGGGCGGGGATCCCCGGGGAGCTGTTTTTT
CASREGAGIPGELFF
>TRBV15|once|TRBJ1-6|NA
TGTGCCACCAGCAGAGAAGGGGCGGGGTATAATTCACCCCTTCACTTT
CATSREGAGYNSPLHF
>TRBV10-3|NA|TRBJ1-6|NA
TGTGCCATCAGTGAGTCCAGAGGGAATTCACCCCTCCACTTT
CAISESRGNSPLHF
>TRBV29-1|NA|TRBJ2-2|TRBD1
TGCAGCGTTGACCCAGGGGGCTTCACCGGGGAGCTGTTTTTT
CSVDPGGFTGELFF
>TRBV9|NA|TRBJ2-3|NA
TGTGCCAGCAGCGTCTACCCTCGGGTCACAGATACGCAGTATTTT
CASSVYPRVTDTQYF
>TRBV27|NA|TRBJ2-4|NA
TGTGCCAGCAGTTTACGACCCCTAGAAACAGGGCAAAGTAATCAGTACTTC
CASSLRPLETGQSNQYF
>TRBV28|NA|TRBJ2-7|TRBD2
TGTGCCAGCAGTCTCACACCCGGGACTAGCGGGAGAAGGAGCTACGAGCAGTACTTC
CASSLTPGTSGRRSYEQYF
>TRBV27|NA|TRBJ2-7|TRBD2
TGTGCCAGCAGTTTATATAGCGGGGTCTCCTACGAGCAGTACTTC
CASSLYSGVSYEQYF
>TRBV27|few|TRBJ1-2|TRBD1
TGTGCCAGCAGTTTGGGACAGGGGTCCGGCTACACCTTC
CASSLGQGSGYTF
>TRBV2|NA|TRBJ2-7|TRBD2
TGTGCCAGCTCTCGGGCGGGAGATCTCTACGAGCAGTACTTC
CASSRAGDLYEQYF
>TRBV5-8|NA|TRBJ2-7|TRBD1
TGTGCCAGCAACTGGGGCAGGGGGCATCTAGGGACCTACGAGCAGTACTTC
CASNWGRGHLGTYEQYF
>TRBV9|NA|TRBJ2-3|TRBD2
TGTGCCAGCAGCGTATCCGGGGGGAGGACAGATACGCAGTATTTT
CASSVSGGRTDTQYF
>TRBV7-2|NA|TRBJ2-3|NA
TGTGCCAGCAGCTTAGTCCTCACAGATACGCAGTATTTT
CASSLVLTDTQYF
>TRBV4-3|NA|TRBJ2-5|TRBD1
TGCGCCAGCAGCCAAGGGACAGGGATGGTAGAGACCCAGTACTTC
CASSQGTGMVETQYF
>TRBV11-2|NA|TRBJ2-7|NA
TGTGCCAGCAGCTTAGGGTCGGGCTCCTACGAGCAGTACTTC
CASSLGSGSYEQYF
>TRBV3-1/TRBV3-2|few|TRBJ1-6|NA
TGTGCCAGCAGCCAAGGAAATGGGGCCGTCGGTTCACCCCTCCACTTT
CASSQGNGAVGSPLHF
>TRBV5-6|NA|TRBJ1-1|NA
TGTGCCAGCAGCCTGGGAGATGAAGCTTTCTTT
CASSLGDEAFF
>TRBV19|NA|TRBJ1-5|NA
TGTGCCAGTAGTGGAGGAGGGGGGGGAAATCAGCCCCAGCATTTT
CASSGGGGGNQPQHF
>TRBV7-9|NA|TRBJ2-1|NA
TGTGCCAGCAGACCTACAGGGTTCTTAGATGAGCAGTTCTTC
CASRPTGFLDEQFF
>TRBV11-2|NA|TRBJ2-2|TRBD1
TGTGCCAGCAGCTCCCGGGACAGGGTCACCGGGGAGCTGTTTTTT
CASSSRDRVTGELFF